One and the same sample provided the 7 T cell receptor beta chains below, sequenced in a study of cytomegalovirus exposure and HLA in healthy donors. Vbeta (60) and Jbeta (13) primers were used in the PCR. The table came from immunoSEQ multiplex PCR; TCRdb's copy has only in-frame clones and leaves some out. The table includes around 170,000 clones, over 70% detected once. The sequenced material came from PBMCs. Receptor source: a woman between 45 and 60 years old in good health and CMV-seronegative.

The genes are TRBV7-9 and TRBJ1-3; no definite D call. This CDR3 is built from 15 residues. Germline loops: CDR1 SEHNR, CDR2 FQNEAQ (reference sequence). V was clipped by 0 bases and J by 1 base, with 7 bases between them. The CDR3 DNA follows: TGTGCCAGCAGCTTAGCTAGAGTGTCTGGAAACACCATATATTTT. It encodes CASSLARVSGNTIYF. Full variable domain (missing parts from reference TRBV7-9 and TRBJ1-3): DTGVSQNPRHKITKRGQNVTFRCDPISEHNRLYWYRQTLGQGPEFLTYFQNEAQLEKSRLLSDRFSAERPKGSFSTLEIQRTEQGDSAMYLCASSLARVSGNTIYFGEGSWLTVV.

The rearrangement joins TRBV14 to TRBJ1-3; D call uncertain. The V end was cut by 1 base, the J end by 2 bases, with 6 bases between. The germline V gene has CDR1 SGHDN and CDR2 FVKESK. This CDR3 has 14 amino acids. Here the CDR3 DNA reads TGTGCCAGCAGCCAAGTCACACCTGGAAACACCATATATTTT. Its protein is CASSQVTPGNTIYF.

The V and J genes are TRBV6-1 and TRBJ2-2, with D tentatively TRBD2 (6 bases). The germline V gene has CDR1 MNHNS and CDR2 SASEGT. CDR3 length equals 16 residues. Trimming took off 2 bases at V and 0 bases at J, with 10 bases between the two ends. The CDR3 DNA sequence: TGTGCCAGCAGTGAATGGACGGGAGCGAACACCGGGGAGCTGTTTTTT. Translation: CASSEWTGANTGELFF.

This clone was seen only once. This sequence joins TRBV4-1 and TRBJ1-1; 7 nucleotides align to TRBD1. V lost 5 bases and J lost 2; bases outside the gene matches: 8. CDR1 and CDR2 from the germline V gene are MGHRA and YSYEKL. The CDR3 spans 15 residues. The CDR3, as DNA: TGCGCCAGCAGCTCCAGGGGGACCATAAACACTGAAGCTTTCTTT. Its protein product is CASSSRGTINTEAFF.

The V and J genes are TRBV28 and TRBJ1-2; D is unresolved. Germline V gene data show CDR1 as MDHEN and CDR2 as SYDVKM. This CDR3 has 12 residues. V was cut by 5 bases and J by 2 bases, with 6 bases left in between. The CDR3 DNA sequence: TGTGCCAGCAGTCCCCAGAACTATGGCTACACCTTC. This translates into CASSPQNYGYTF.

The table lists this clone with a few counts. The J gene is TRBJ1-4, the V gene TRBV13; maybe TRBD1 (6 bases). This CDR3 is 14 amino acids long. Trimming shortened V by 2 bases and J by 8 bases, and 12 bases separated the two germline ends. In germline, CDR1 is PRHDT, CDR2 FYEKMQ (reference sequence). The CDR3, as DNA: TGTGCCAGCAGCTTAACAGGGTTGGGCGAAAAACTGTTTTTT. The encoded protein is CASSLTGLGEKLFF.

The J gene is TRBJ2-6, the V gene TRBV2, with a possible D match to TRBD1 (6 bases). Looked up from germline, CDR1 is SNHLY and CDR2 is FYNNEI. CDR3 size: 16 residues. Trimming left V 7 bases short and J 0 bases short, with 13 bases between. CDR3 protein: CASNDRLNSGANVLTF. The DNA of the CDR3 is TGTGCCAGCAATGACAGGCTAAACTCTGGGGCCAACGTCCTGACTTTC. The full variable domain, its missing parts supplied by reference TRBV2 and TRBJ2-6, is EPEVTQTPSHQVTQMGQEVILRCVPISNHLYFYWYRQILGQKVEFLVSFYNNEISEKSEIFDDQFSVERPDGSNFTLKIRSTKLEDSAMYFCASNDRLNSGANVLTFGAGSRLTVL.